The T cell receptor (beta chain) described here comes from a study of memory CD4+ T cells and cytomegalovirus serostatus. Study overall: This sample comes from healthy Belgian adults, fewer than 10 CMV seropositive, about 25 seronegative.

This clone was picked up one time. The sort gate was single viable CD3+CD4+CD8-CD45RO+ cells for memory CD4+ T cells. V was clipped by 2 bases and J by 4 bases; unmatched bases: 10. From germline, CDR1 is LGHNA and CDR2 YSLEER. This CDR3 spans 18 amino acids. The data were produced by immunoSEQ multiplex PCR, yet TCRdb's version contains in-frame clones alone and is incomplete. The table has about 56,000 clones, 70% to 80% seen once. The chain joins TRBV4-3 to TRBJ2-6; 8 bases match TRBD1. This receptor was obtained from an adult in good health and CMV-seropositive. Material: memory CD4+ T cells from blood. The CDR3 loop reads CASSQRGQGAHGANVLTF. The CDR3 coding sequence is TGCGCCAGCAGCCAAAGAGGGCAGGGGGCGCACGGGGCCAACGTCCTGACTTTC.